Included here is one TCR beta chain sequence, with context. What it binds is not known. Preparation of the TCRbeta library involved a method that used unique molecular identifiers. TCRdb itself ran the PCR reads through MiXCR, one entry per CDR3 protein. This table holds some 300,000 distinct CDR3 sequences, 10% found once. The data were obtained in a study of T-cell reconstitution after alpha-beta-depleted transplantation in children. The study's findings and limits: The study reportedly traced alpha-beta T cells about two months after transplant to several hundred expanded graft clones. Where some patients showed high TCRbeta diversity at day 60, it came from recipient T cells and thymic progenitors that had survived. Counts and diversity of T cells one year after transplant came mostly from newly produced T cells.

Germline V gene data show CDR1 as SQVTM and CDR2 as ANQGSEA. V was shortened by 5 bases and J by 5 bases, with 12 bases between the two germline ends. The CDR3 covers 12 residues. The receptor was isolated from a boy younger than two with acute myeloid leukemia, due to receive a stem cell transplant. The material was PBMCs, obtained before TCRalphabeta/CD19-depleted stem cell transplant. The chain employs TRBV29-1 and TRBJ1-1; weak D call: TRBD1 (5 bases). CDR3 nucleotide sequence: TGCAGCGTTTGGGGGTGGGTAACTGAAGCTTTCTTT. Translation: CSVWGWVTEAFF.